This T cell receptor beta chain appears in the sequencing data of a study of response to subunit inactivated influenza vaccine. Study-wide points: It was suggested by the authors that few new T cells are recruited by each seasonal influenza vaccination.

This clonotype showed up just a few times. The antigen remains undetermined. TCRdb independently ran MiXCR on the RT-PCR reads; one entry per CDR3 protein. The sample shows 650,000 to 700,000 distinct CDR3 sequences, 15% to 18% of them seen only once. This clonotype was obtained from a man aged 45-65 years who received an inactivated influenza vaccine. The sample in question was PBMCs from blood, obtained roughly 12 days after vaccination.

Here the CDR3 DNA reads TGTGCCAGCGAGGGACGGGGGGGCCTCGGGGAGCTGTTTTTT. Translating it yields CASEGRGGLGELFF. This chain links TRBV28 with TRBJ2-2, with 8 bases fitting TRBD2. CDR1 MDHEN and CDR2 SYDVKM come from the germline V gene. The V segment lost 8 bases and the J segment 7 bases; nucleotides outside the gene matches: 9. This CDR3 spans 14 amino acids.